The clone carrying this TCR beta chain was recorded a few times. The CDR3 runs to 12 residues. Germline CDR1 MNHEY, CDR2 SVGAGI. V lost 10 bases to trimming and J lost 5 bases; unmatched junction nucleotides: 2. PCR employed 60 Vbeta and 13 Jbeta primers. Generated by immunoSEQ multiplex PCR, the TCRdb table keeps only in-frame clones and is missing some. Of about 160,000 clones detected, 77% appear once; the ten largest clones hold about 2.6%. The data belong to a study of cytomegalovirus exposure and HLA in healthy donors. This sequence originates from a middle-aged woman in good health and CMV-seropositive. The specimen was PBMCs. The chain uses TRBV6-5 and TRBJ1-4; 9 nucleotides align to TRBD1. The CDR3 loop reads CATTGGNEKLFF. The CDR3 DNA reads TGTGCCACGACAGGGGGGAATGAAAAACTGTTTTTT.